This T cell receptor beta chain emerged from a study of regulatory T cells in long-lasting Graves disease (dated by TCRdb to the early 2020s). With regard to the full study: In the newly diagnosed Graves' disease group, patients had been taking antithyroid drugs for less than 3 months. Patients with persistent Graves' disease were compared with patients with newly diagnosed Graves' disease using TCR sequencing and RNA sequencing of peripheral blood. The study was registered as a clinical trial and conducted in China. A total of roughly 35 samples were covered by TCR sequencing, comprising around 13 persistent and around 20 newly diagnosed Graves' disease patients. General study outcomes and caveats: The small sample size was acknowledged by the authors as a limitation that may reduce accuracy. Sequencing and analysis were limited to the TCR beta chain. TRBV28, TRBJ1-2 and TRBJ2-5 were preferentially used in persistent disease, while TRBV20-1 and TRBJ2-1 were favored in newly diagnosed disease. Persistent Graves' disease patients showed lower TCR Shannon entropy and fewer highly expanded clones than newly diagnosed patients, suggesting clonal expansion. Only peripheral blood was studied, because thyroid tissue, the primary lesion, was inaccessible. Patients with persistent disease shared more public clonotypes (around 2,500) than newly diagnosed patients did (966).

This clonotype was observed many times. Its antigen specificity is not known. Base quality data are lacking; no much larger clone is found one base away. The sample's time point label, in plain terms: newly diagnosed GD, antithyroid drugs for less than 3 months. RNA was extracted from PBMCs in TRIzol for both TCR sequencing and RNA sequencing. Graves' disease was diagnosed according to American Thyroid Association guidelines. The patients came from an endocrinology department in Xi'an, China. From each patient, around 9 milliliters of peripheral blood was collected into an EDTA anticoagulant tube. Ficoll Paque Plus density gradient separation was used to isolate PBMCs, and no additional T cell sorting was done. An Agilent 2100 Bioanalyzer and agarose gel were used to check RNA quality, while a NanoDrop 2000 measured RNA concentration. From the germline V gene, CDR1 is SGHTA and CDR2 is FQGNSA. V lost 9 bases and J lost 3 bases; the stretch between them is 22 bases long. The CDR3 runs 16 amino acids, cysteine and phenylalanine included. Only CDR3 DNA remains: 48 bases, in frame from the first base.

Library creation used multiplex PCR. Sequencing relied on an Illumina HiSeq 4000. CDR3 regions were amplified by Arm-PCR with iRepertoire HTBI primers to construct TCR beta libraries. PCR products were gel purified before sequencing. On the authors' methods: A total of some 65 TRBV and 14 TRBJ segments were identified across samples and were used for gene usage analysis of CDR3 amino acid clonotypes. COPE and FqMerger were used to merge filtered high-quality paired reads into contigs. Contigs were aligned with BLAST to IMGT TRBV, TRBD and TRBJ reference genes, and CDR3 was defined per IMGT. Clonotypes above 0.1% frequency were classified as highly expanded clones. Repertoire diversity was measured by Shannon entropy, and V-J evenness by the Gini coefficient. Public clonotypes were defined as clonotypes shared by more than one individual. The public sequencing data were trimmed at Q25 with fastp and processed into clonotypes with MiXCR by TCRdb, which kept only in-frame beta chains. Each entry merges the rows of one CDR3 protein and shows their most common DNA and genes. Here the V and J calls rest on TCRdb's processing, not on the authors' analysis. Within this sample are 530,000 or so distinct CDR3 sequences, with about 14% of them counted one time only. The ten largest account for about 9.1% of the sample.

These same records also appear under a second study, on T cells in Graves' hyperthyroidism and ophthalmopathy. As that second paper reports: A patient counted as having stable Graves' hyperthyroidism if no progression to ophthalmopathy occurred over 18 months of follow-up. Hyperthyroidism patients were aged 18 to 65 years and newly diagnosed, with disease duration of less than 2 months. Any patient with an uncontrolled infection, another autoimmune disease, pregnancy or lactation was excluded. Diagnoses relied on clinical symptoms, serum thyroxine and TRAb, thyroid ultrasound and orbital computed tomography. The first round of RT-PCR for the TCR CDR3 was performed with the HTBI primer set and the Qiagen OneStep RT-PCR kit. Most expanded thyroid clonotypes (frequency above 0.001) were also detected in blood, suggesting blood repertoires may reflect thyroid immune responses. A model built on a 13 V-J signature distinguished ophthalmopathy from stable hyperthyroidism, reaching roughly 88% sensitivity and around 82% specificity in cross-validation and 80%/75% in testing. In validation, the model predicted progression to ophthalmopathy with about 71% sensitivity and 72.22% specificity, a median of 6.5 months before onset. TCR V-J signatures able to tell the groups apart were searched for in a discovery cohort of 90 to 100 patients, of whom 43 had Graves' ophthalmopathy and roughly 57 had stable Graves' hyperthyroidism. Whether ophthalmopathy could be predicted prospectively was tested in an independent validation cohort made up of 18 to 20 hyperthyroidism patients plus 17 patients who later progressed to ophthalmopathy. The 100 discovery patients were divided at random into training and test sets in a 7:3 ratio. Thyroid tissue and blood T-cell repertoires from several Graves' hyperthyroidism patients were also compared in the study. After blood sampling, hyperthyroidism patients were treated with methimazole at a starting dose of 30 mg daily, and ophthalmopathy patients were treated with high-dose intravenous methylprednisolone. Libraries were constructed in a second round of multiplex PCR, after which size selection and purification were performed. Sequencing of the libraries was done on an Illumina HiSeq2000 using paired-end 100 bp reads. SOAPnuke was used to process the raw data, with reads discarded if the reads contained adapters or uncalled bases, had a mean Phred below 15, or lacked an exact constant-primer or identifier match. High-quality paired reads were merged using COPE v1.2.5, and each unique nucleotide sequence was defined as a clonotype. Clonotypes were aligned to IMGT TRBV, TRBD and TRBJ reference segments using MiTCR v1.1. The analysis included only V-J combinations with a frequency above 0.0001, which together covered 98% to 99.2% of the repertoires. The TCS score was defined as the ratio of F50 (clonal expansion) to E x V (chaos), calculated using BLOSUM62-based TCRdist between CDR3 peptides within each V-J. Welch's t-statistics and random forest reduced 500 to 650 V-J features to 10 to 15, which were used in a naive Bayes classifier (R e1071). Sample size was not statistically predetermined, and blinding of investigators to group allocation was not performed. According to the paper, TCR Vbeta CDR3 sequencing was carried out on some 130 peripheral blood samples, which came from fewer than 50 ophthalmopathy, 75 or so hyperthyroidism and some 17 progressor patients.

Here the sequenced sample was peripheral blood mononuclear cells (PBMCs), taken at new diagnosis, from a patient treated with antithyroid drugs. This receptor was taken from a man younger than 45 with Graves disease. Donor details come from another sample of the same person, matched by shared clones. Recombination connected TRBV7-2 to TRBJ2-3; the D gene is possibly TRBD2, with 7 bases matching. The CDR3 protein is CARGGGGTLRTDTQYF. The bases read TGTGCCAGAGGGGGGGGAGGGACGTTGAGGACAGATACGCAGTATTTT. With all but the CDR3 taken from the reference TRBV7-2 and TRBJ2-3 genes, the full variable domain is: GAGVSQSPSNKVTEKGKDVELRCDPISGHTALYWYRQSLGQGLEFLIYFQGNSAPDKSGLPSDRFSAERTGGSVSTLTIQRTQQEDSAVYLCARGGGGTLRTDTQYFGPGTRLTVL.